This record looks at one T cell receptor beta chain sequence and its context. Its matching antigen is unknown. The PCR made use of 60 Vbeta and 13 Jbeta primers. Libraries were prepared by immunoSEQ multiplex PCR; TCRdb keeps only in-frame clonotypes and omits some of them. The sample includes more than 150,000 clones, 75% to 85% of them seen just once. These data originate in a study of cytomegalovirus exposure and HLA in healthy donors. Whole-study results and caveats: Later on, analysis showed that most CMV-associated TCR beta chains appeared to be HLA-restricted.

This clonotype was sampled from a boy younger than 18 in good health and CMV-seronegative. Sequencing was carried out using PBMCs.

CDR3 nucleotide sequence: TGTGCCAGCAGTTTAAAGAGGCCCCGGCCTAGCGGGAGACTTTACAATGAGCAGTTCTTC. Its translation is CASSLKRPRPSGRLYNEQFF. V usage is TRBV27 and J usage is TRBJ2-1; the match to TRBD2 covers 10 bases. V was pared by 2 bases and J by 4 bases, with 17 bases of the junction left unmatched. The CDR3 consists of 20 residues. The germline V gene has CDR1 MNHEY and CDR2 SMNVEV (reference sequence).